Below, 12 T cell receptor beta chains from the same sample are listed, as sequenced in a study of shared clonotypes between healthy human individuals. The repertoire was sequenced with immunoSEQ multiplex PCR; TCRdb's copy has only in-frame clones and lacks some. The data show over 1.4 million clones, approximately 97% seen once. The sample consisted of naive CD4+ T cells sorted from blood. The subset here: CD45RA+ positively selected. The receptors shown here come from a man aged 30 to 45 in good health.

The chain is built from TRBV28 and TRBJ2-1; no clear D gene. From germline, CDR1 is MDHEN and CDR2 SYDVKM. Trimming removed 2 bases at V and 0 bases at J, with 5 bases between. CDR3 length: 14 residues. CDR3 in amino acids: CASSLVASYNEQFF. Written as DNA, the CDR3 is TGTGCCAGCAGTTTAGTCGCCTCCTACAATGAGCAGTTCTTC.

The V and J genes are TRBV29-1 and TRBJ1-2, with D unclear. Germline values: CDR1 SQVTM, CDR2 ANQGSEA. V dropped 6 bases and J dropped 6 bases, with 14 bases sitting between them. The CDR3 is made up of 12 amino acids. The chain's CDR3 is CSVGTPRDGYTF. CDR3 nucleotide sequence: TGCAGCGTAGGTACTCCAAGGGATGGCTACACCTTC.

In the case of this clone: This same CDR3 is encoded by further DNA sequences in the sample. The chain uses TRBV18 and TRBJ2-1, with TRBD1 matching 9 bases. Germline V gene data show CDR1 as KGHSH and CDR2 as LQKENI. This CDR3 is built from 13 residues. V lost 3 bases, J lost 7 bases, and 1 base stayed unmatched. The CDR3: CASSPGQGNEQFF. The CDR3 DNA reads TGTGCCAGCTCACCGGGACAGGGAAATGAGCAGTTCTTC.

The V gene is TRBV5-4, the J gene TRBJ2-5, with TRBD2 as a possible D gene (5 bases). Germline loops: CDR1 SGHNT, CDR2 YYREEE (reference sequence). Trimming took off 0 bases at V and 4 bases at J, with 16 bases between the two ends. The length of the CDR3 is 16 residues. This CDR3 reads CASSLGPLEVAETQYF. CDR3 DNA: TGTGCCAGCAGCTTGGGCCCACTAGAAGTGGCAGAGACCCAGTACTTC. Full variable domain (rest looked up from reference TRBV5-4 and TRBJ2-5): ETGVTQSPTHLIKTRGQQVTLRCSSQSGHNTVSWYQQALGQGPQFIFQYYREEENGRGNFPPRFSGLQFPNYSSELNVNALELDDSALYLCASSLGPLEVAETQYFGPGTRLLVL.

V and J are TRBV4-1 and TRBJ2-3, with 13 bases identical to TRBD2. Losses at the gene ends were 3 bases for V and 3 bases for J; bases not matched to a gene: 6. The CDR3 consists of 17 residues. The V gene's germline CDR1 is MGHRA and CDR2 YSYEKL. CDR3 in DNA: TGCGCCAGCAGCCATATTCCGGGACTAGCGGGAACAGATACGCAGTATTTT. Its protein product is CASSHIPGLAGTDTQYF.

The chain combines TRBV10-3 with TRBJ1-1; tentative D call: TRBD1 (5 bases). The CDR3 extends over 12 amino acids. Per germline, CDR1 ENHRY and CDR2 SYGVKD. V lost 8 bases to trimming and J lost 5 bases, with 12 bases between them. In DNA, the CDR3 is TGTGCCATCCGGGGGGTGGGGACTGAAGCTTTCTTT. The encoded protein is CAIRGVGTEAFF.

The chain uses TRBV19 and TRBJ2-1, with D unclear. Germline CDR1 LNHDA, CDR2 SQIVND (reference sequence). V was trimmed by 5 bases and J by 6 bases, leaving 17 bases between them. The CDR3 length is 15 residues. CDR3: CASSSNLGHRNEQFF. DNA of the CDR3: TGTGCCAGTAGTTCAAACCTTGGCCATCGCAATGAGCAGTTCTTC.

The chain employs TRBV25-1 and TRBJ2-5; D unclear. V was pared by 8 bases and J by 5 bases, with 24 bases between. The CDR3 totals 16 residues. Germline V gene sequence: CDR1 MGHDK, CDR2 SYGVNS. The CDR3 DNA sequence: TGTGCCAGCGGTGGAGATAGATGGGGTGTTCGGGAGACCCAGTACTTC. Its translation: CASGGDRWGVRETQYF.

The CDR3 loop reads CASSPKRGRAGDTQYF. CDR3 bases: TGTGCCAGCAGCCCGAAGCGGGGGAGGGCCGGAGATACGCAGTATTTT. V is TRBV5-4 and J is TRBJ2-3, with 8 bases that match TRBD2. The V segment lost 4 bases and the J segment 5 bases; nucleotides outside the gene matches: 12. The CDR3 has 16 residues. CDR1 is SGHNT, CDR2 YYREEE, per germline (reference sequence).

This chain uses TRBV9 with TRBJ2-1; 7 bases map to TRBD1. Germline trimming cut 4 bases from V and 6 bases from J; bases unmatched to any gene: 7. Germline V gene data show CDR1 as SGDLS and CDR2 as YYNGEE. The CDR3 runs to 14 residues. This CDR3 reads CASSFRQGSNEQFF. The CDR3 nucleotides are TGTGCCAGCAGCTTCAGACAGGGATCCAATGAGCAGTTCTTC.

The chain is built from TRBV9 and TRBJ2-2; possible D gene TRBD2, 6 bases. This CDR3 has 15 residues. V shed 3 bases and J shed 7 bases, with 16 bases lying between them. Germline loops: CDR1 SGDLS, CDR2 YYNGEE. As DNA, the CDR3 is TGTGCCAGCAGCGCCTTTGGGGGGAGAAACGGGGAGCTGTTTTTT. It encodes CASSAFGGRNGELFF. Variable domain in full (rest from reference TRBV9 and TRBJ2-2): DSGVTQTPKHLITATGQRVTLRCSPRSGDLSVYWYQQSLDQGLQFLIQYYNGEERAKGNILERFSAQQFPDLHSELNLSSLELGDSALYFCASSAFGGRNGELFFGEGSRLTVL.

The chain couples TRBV2 to TRBJ2-2; D is undetermined. V was shortened by 0 bases and J by 7 bases, with 12 bases between the two germline ends. Germline lookup yields CDR1 SNHLY and CDR2 FYNNEI. The CDR3 is 15 amino acids. CDR3 residues: CASSEAAIGVGELFF. The CDR3 nucleotides are TGTGCCAGCAGTGAAGCGGCAATTGGGGTCGGGGAGCTGTTTTTT. Using reference TRBV2 and TRBJ2-2 for the parts outside the CDR3, the full variable domain is EPEVTQTPSHQVTQMGQEVILRCVPISNHLYFYWYRQILGQKVEFLVSFYNNEISEKSEIFDDQFSVERPDGSNFTLKIRSTKLEDSAMYFCASSEAAIGVGELFFGEGSRLTVL.